The next 14 T cell receptor beta chains were all read from a single sample in a study of early T cells in non-severe SARS-CoV-2 infection (TCRdb year 2021). Library preparation was by 5' RACE. The listed sequencing device is NextSeq 500. TCRdb reran the public reads through fastp at Q25 and MiXCR, keeping productive beta chains. Each CDR3 protein gets just one entry, which takes the most common genes and DNA from the rows behind it. In this sample the table shows 70,000 to 75,000 distinct CDR3 sequences, around 12% of which occur a single time. The ten most abundant clones make up 3.5% to 5.5% of the sample. Sequencing was carried out using whole blood. The receptors were sampled from an adult who was a healthcare worker with PCR-confirmed SARS-CoV-2 infection or an uninfected control (not recorded which).

Only a few counts were recorded for this clonotype. The chain couples TRBV19 to TRBJ1-5; D is unresolved. This CDR3 has 17 amino acids. Germline CDR1 reads LNHDA; CDR2 reads SQIVND (reference sequence). The V end was cut by 10 bases, the J end by 4 bases, with 26 bases between. The CDR3: CATQPRTGALGNQPQHF. CDR3 nucleotides: TGTGCCACTCAGCCTCGGACGGGAGCCTTGGGAAATCAGCCCCAGCATTTT.

This clonotype was recorded at least ten times. The chain recombines TRBV6-5 with TRBJ2-3, with 12 bases that match TRBD2. The CDR3 is 15 amino acids. Germline values: CDR1 MNHEY, CDR2 SVGAGI. V trimming: 6 bases; J trimming: 7 bases; junction bases outside the gene matches: 8. DNA for the CDR3: TGTGCCAGCAGACCTAGCGGGGGGGCCGGGTATACGCAGTATTTT. Translated, it gives CASRPSGGAGYTQYF.

This clonotype was seen repeatedly, ten times or more. The V and J genes are TRBV12-3 or TRBV12-4 and TRBJ1-4; D is uncertain. CDR3 size: 12 residues. V gave up 6 bases and J gave up 3 bases, with 5 bases separating them. CDR3 region: CASSRPNEKLFF. CDR3 sequence (DNA): TGTGCCAGCAGCCGACCTAATGAAAAACTGTTTTTT.

Many counts were recorded for this clonotype. V is TRBV9 and J is TRBJ2-3; D may match TRBD1 or TRBD2 (6 bases each). V was pared by 6 bases and J by 5 bases, with 16 bases between. The CDR3 spans 14 residues. Germline V CDR1 and CDR2: SGDLS, YYNGEE. The CDR3 region has the DNA TGTGCCAGCACCATGGAGGGGGTCGGAGATACGCAGTATTTT. It encodes CASTMEGVGDTQYF.

V usage is TRBV20-1 and J usage is TRBJ2-2, with D unresolved. The V gene lost 0 bases and the J gene lost 2 bases, with 7 bases spanning the gap. The CDR3 is 14 amino acids. CDR1 and CDR2 from the germline V gene are DFQATT and SNEGSKA (reference sequence). CDR3 protein: CSARDSLNTGELFF. The CDR3 DNA is TGCAGTGCTAGAGATTCGCTTAACACCGGGGAGCTGTTTTTT.

This clonotype has only a few counts. The chain couples TRBV18 to TRBJ1-4, with D perhaps TRBD1 (5 bases). Trimming removed 2 bases at V and 8 bases at J, with 12 bases between. Looked up from germline, CDR1 is KGHSH and CDR2 is LQKENI. This CDR3 contains 14 residues. CDR3 nucleotide sequence: TGTGCCAGCTCACCAGGGGCCGCAAGGGAAAAACTGTTTTTT. Its translation: CASSPGAAREKLFF.

This clonotype occurred a few times. The chain links TRBV24-1 to TRBJ2-5; 8 bases match TRBD2. V lost 1 base to trimming and J lost 1 base; unmatched junction nucleotides: 4. The germline gives CDR1 KGHDR, CDR2 SFDVKD. The CDR3 is made up of 16 amino acids. CDR3 sequence (DNA): TGTGCCACCAGTGATTTCCCAACTAGCGGCCAAGAGACCCAGTACTTC. This gives the protein CATSDFPTSGQETQYF.

The chain employs TRBV20-1 and TRBJ2-5; tentative D call: TRBD1 (6 bases). The CDR3 is 13 amino acids. Trimming took 6 bases from V and 3 from J, leaving 14 bases between them. Germline loops: CDR1 DFQATT, CDR2 SNEGSKA (reference sequence). CDR3 nucleotides: TGCAGTGCACTTCCGGGACACAAAGAGACCCAGTACTTC. Its translation: CSALPGHKETQYF.

This clonotype was counted many times. The V and J genes are TRBV20-1 and TRBJ1-5; the match to TRBD1 covers 9 bases. The CDR3 extends over 14 amino acids. Germline V gene sequence: CDR1 DFQATT, CDR2 SNEGSKA (reference sequence). V dropped 5 bases and J dropped 3; count of bases not matched to a gene: 5. The DNA of the CDR3 is TGCAGTGCTCAACAGGGGGCGCACAATCAGCCCCAGCATTTT. Protein sequence: CSAQQGAHNQPQHF.

This clonotype was found a few times. In DNA, the CDR3 is TGTGCCAGCAGCTTAAACGGGCCGACCTCCTACAATGAGCAGTTCTTC. The encoded protein is CASSLNGPTSYNEQFF. This chain joins TRBV7-2 and TRBJ2-1; D remains unclear. The CDR3 has 16 residues. V lost 2 bases and J 0 bases, leaving 11 bases between the germline ends. CDR1 and CDR2 from the germline V gene are SGHTA and FQGNSA. Complete variable domain (other parts from reference TRBV7-2 and TRBJ2-1): GAGVSQSPSNKVTEKGKDVELRCDPISGHTALYWYRQSLGQGLEFLIYFQGNSAPDKSGLPSDRFSAERTGGSVSTLTIQRTQQEDSAVYLCASSLNGPTSYNEQFFGPGTRLTVL.

This clonotype was counted between two and nine times. The genes are TRBV4-1 and TRBJ2-3; tentative D call: TRBD1 (6 bases). Trimming stripped 0 bases from V and 3 bases from J, with 13 bases between. CDR3 length equals 16 residues. The germline V gene encodes CDR1 MGHRA and CDR2 YSYEKL. This CDR3 is CASSQEGDRKTDTQYF. The CDR3 DNA reads TGCGCCAGCAGCCAAGAAGGAGACAGGAAAACAGATACGCAGTATTTT.

This clonotype was picked up a small number of times. This sequence joins TRBV12-3 or TRBV12-4 and TRBJ2-7; D not resolved. Trimming left V 2 bases short and J 0 bases short, with 11 bases between. This CDR3 contains 15 residues. CDR3 coding DNA: TGTGCCAGCAGTTTAAGTCGGTCACACTCCTACGAGCAGTACTTC. The encoded protein is CASSLSRSHSYEQYF.

This clonotype was seen only a few times. The CDR3 DNA is TGCAGCGGTAGCGGGGTAACCTACAATGAGCAGTTCTTC. As protein: CSGSGVTYNEQFF. V and J are TRBV29-1 and TRBJ2-1; 8 positions match TRBD2. The germline CDR1 and CDR2 sequences are SQVTM and ANQGSEA. The CDR3 length is 13 residues. V shed 7 bases, J shed 2 bases, and the junction held 4 bases outside the gene matches.

This clonotype was observed many times. This chain connects TRBV2 to TRBJ1-3, with TRBD1 matching 9 bases. Germline CDR1 and CDR2: SNHLY and FYNNEI. The V and J ends lost 4 bases and 4 bases, in that order; junction bases with no gene match: 8. The CDR3 runs to 16 residues. The CDR3: CASSGRGQGTGNTIYF. CDR3 sequence (DNA): TGTGCCAGCAGTGGACGGGGACAGGGTACAGGAAACACCATATATTTT. The full variable domain, its missing parts supplied by reference TRBV2 and TRBJ1-3, is EPEVTQTPSHQVTQMGQEVILRCVPISNHLYFYWYRQILGQKVEFLVSFYNNEISEKSEIFDDQFSVERPDGSNFTLKIRSTKLEDSAMYFCASSGRGQGTGNTIYFGEGSWLTVV.